Sequencing of this TCR beta chain was carried out in a study of post-analysis software for immune sequencing data. Study-level information: Recorded subtypes: relapsing-remitting, secondary progressive, progressive-relapsing; some patients unannotated. Study-wide results and limits: About five TRBV segments occurring more often in patients than controls included TRBV5-6, TRBV5-1 and TRBV20-1.

Each TCR beta cDNA library carried unique molecular identifiers. TCRdb re-called the PCR reads with MiXCR, one entry per CDR3 protein. The sample comprises about 540,000 distinct CDR3 sequences, 30% to 40% of which are singletons, and approximately 5.4% rests with the top ten. The V and J ends lost 9 bases and 1 base respectively, with 13 bases between them. There are 15 residues in the CDR3. Germline lookup yields CDR1 LGHNT and CDR2 FRNRAP. This clonotype was detected a few times. What it recognizes is unknown. The chain links TRBV12-5 to TRBJ2-6; TRBD1 is a possible D gene (6 bases). The receptor was isolated from a girl between 2 and 17 years old with multiple sclerosis. The specimen sequenced was blood. The CDR3 region has the DNA TGTGCTAGCGCCGACGACAGGTCTGGGGCCAACGTCCTGACTTTC. It yields the protein CASADDRSGANVLTF.